The clone carrying this T cell receptor beta chain occurred many times. Its specificity is unknown. This sample stems from a study of T cell clones after liver transplantation. Overall study context: Graft-donor-reactive sequences were compared with third-party-reactive TCRbeta sequences from pre-transplant mixed lymphocyte reactions.

Germline V gene data show CDR1 as MDHEN and CDR2 as SYDVKM. The length of the CDR3 is 14 residues. Trimming left V 6 bases short and J 0 bases short, with 10 bases between. The protocol was immunoSEQ multiplex PCR, while the TCRdb copy is restricted to in-frame clones and leaves out a portion. The data show some 60,000 clones, less than 85% seen once. Study-wide results and limits: The donor-reactive repertoire was only partly measurable in a couple of subjects, lacking donor cells.

The source was CD4+ T cells from blood, collected at the approximately 16-month timepoint. This receptor was identified in a human patient who received a liver transplant. Some T cells may arise from the graft donor. This chain joins TRBV28 and TRBJ2-3; D possibly corresponds to TRBD2 (5 bases). The CDR3 region is CASSEWTSTDTQYF. The CDR3 DNA follows: TGTGCCAGCAGCGAATGGACTAGCACAGATACGCAGTATTTT.